This T cell receptor beta chain was documented in a study of patients and donors after allogeneic stem cell transplantation. CDR3 size: 13 residues. The V end lost 5 bases, the J end lost 5 bases, and 11 bases lay between the germline ends. Via MiXCR, TCRdb re-called the RT-PCR reads, giving one row per CDR3 protein. This sample has roughly 880,000 distinct CDR3 sequences, with more than 15% found just once. The sequence came from a human donor who was either an allogeneic HSCT recipient or a stem cell or donor lymphocyte infusion donor (not recorded which). It is not recorded whose cells these are; they may come from a transplant donor. Sequenced material: blood, either unsorted or a sorted T cell fraction (not recorded which). The gene calls are TRBV12-3 or TRBV12-4 and TRBJ2-3; tentative D call: TRBD2 (6 bases). The CDR3 nucleotides are TGTGCCAGCAGTGGGACTTTCCAAGATACGCAGTATTTT. Encoded protein: CASSGTFQDTQYF.